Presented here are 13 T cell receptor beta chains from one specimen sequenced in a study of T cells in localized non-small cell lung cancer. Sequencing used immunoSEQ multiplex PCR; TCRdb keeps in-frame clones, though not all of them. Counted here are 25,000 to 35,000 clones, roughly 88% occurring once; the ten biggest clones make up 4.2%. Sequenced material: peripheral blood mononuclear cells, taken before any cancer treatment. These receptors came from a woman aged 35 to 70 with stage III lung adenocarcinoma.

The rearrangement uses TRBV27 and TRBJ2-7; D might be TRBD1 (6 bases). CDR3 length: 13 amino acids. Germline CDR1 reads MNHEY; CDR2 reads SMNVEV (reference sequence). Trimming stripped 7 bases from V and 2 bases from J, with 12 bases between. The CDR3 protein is CASKDHRAYEQYF. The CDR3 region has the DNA TGTGCCAGCAAGGATCACAGGGCCTACGAGCAGTACTTC.

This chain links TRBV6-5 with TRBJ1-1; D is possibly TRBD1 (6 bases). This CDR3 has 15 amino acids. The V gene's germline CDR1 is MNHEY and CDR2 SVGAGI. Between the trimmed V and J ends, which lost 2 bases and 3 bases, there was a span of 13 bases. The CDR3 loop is CASSYHRVRDTEAFF. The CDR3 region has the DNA TGTGCCAGCAGTTACCACAGGGTCAGGGACACTGAAGCTTTCTTT.

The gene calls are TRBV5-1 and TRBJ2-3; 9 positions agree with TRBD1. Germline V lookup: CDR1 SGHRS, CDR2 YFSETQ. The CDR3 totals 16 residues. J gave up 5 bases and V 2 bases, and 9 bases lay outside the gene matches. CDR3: CASSLDGTGSVDTQYF. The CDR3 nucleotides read TGCGCCAGCAGCTTAGATGGGACAGGGTCCGTAGATACGCAGTATTTT.

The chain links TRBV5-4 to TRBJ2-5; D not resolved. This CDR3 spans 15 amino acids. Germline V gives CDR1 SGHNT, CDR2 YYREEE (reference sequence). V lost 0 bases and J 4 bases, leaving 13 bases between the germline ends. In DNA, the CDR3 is TGTGCCAGCAGCTTGGAACCCCAAGGATCAGAGACCCAGTACTTC. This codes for CASSLEPQGSETQYF.

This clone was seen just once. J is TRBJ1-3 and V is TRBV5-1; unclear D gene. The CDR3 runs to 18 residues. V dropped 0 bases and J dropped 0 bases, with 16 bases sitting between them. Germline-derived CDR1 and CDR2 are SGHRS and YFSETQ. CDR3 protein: CASSLGAGGSGSGNTIYF. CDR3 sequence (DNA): TGCGCCAGCAGCTTGGGGGCTGGCGGGTCCGGCTCTGGAAACACCATATATTTT.

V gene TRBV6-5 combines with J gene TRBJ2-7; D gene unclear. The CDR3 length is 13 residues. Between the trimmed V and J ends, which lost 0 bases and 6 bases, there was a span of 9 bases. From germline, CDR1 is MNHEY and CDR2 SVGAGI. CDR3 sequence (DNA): TGTGCCAGCAGTTACTCAGAAGTGGGCGAGCAGTACTTC. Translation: CASSYSEVGEQYF.

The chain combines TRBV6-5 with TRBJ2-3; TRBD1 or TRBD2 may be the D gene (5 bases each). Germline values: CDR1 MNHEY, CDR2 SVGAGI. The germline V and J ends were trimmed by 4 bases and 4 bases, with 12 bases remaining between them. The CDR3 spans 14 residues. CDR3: CASSLWGSADTQYF. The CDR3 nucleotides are TGTGCCAGCAGTTTATGGGGGAGTGCAGATACGCAGTATTTT.

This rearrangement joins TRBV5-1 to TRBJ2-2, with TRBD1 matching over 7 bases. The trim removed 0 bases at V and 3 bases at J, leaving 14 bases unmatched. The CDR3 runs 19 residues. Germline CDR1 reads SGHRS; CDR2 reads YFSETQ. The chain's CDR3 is CASSLERGLIDLDTGELFF. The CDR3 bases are TGCGCCAGCAGCTTGGAAAGGGGGCTAATCGATTTGGACACCGGGGAGCTGTTTTTT.

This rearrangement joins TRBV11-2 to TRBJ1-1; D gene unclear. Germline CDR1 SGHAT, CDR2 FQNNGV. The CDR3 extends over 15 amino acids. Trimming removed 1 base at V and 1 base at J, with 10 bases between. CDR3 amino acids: CASSLGGRENTEAFF. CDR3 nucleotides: TGTGCCAGCAGCTTAGGTGGGCGGGAGAACACTGAAGCTTTCTTT. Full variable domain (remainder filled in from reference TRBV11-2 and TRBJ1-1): EAGVAQSPRYKIIEKRQSVAFWCNPISGHATLYWYQQILGQGPKLLIQFQNNGVVDDSQLPKDRFSAERLKGVDSTLKIQPAKLEDSAVYLCASSLGGRENTEAFFGQGTRLTVV.

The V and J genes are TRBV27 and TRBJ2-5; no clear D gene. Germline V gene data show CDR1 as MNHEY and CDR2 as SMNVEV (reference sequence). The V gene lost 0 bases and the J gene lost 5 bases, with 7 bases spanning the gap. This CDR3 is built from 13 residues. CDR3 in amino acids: CASSLSDRETQYF. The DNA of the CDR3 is TGTGCCAGCAGTTTATCGGATCGGGAGACCCAGTACTTC.

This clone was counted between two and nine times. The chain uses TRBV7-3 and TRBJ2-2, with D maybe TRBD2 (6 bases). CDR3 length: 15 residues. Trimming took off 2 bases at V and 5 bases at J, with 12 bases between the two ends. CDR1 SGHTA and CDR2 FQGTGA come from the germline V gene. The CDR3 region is CASSLGVRGTGELFF. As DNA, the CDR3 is TGTGCCAGCAGCTTAGGGGTGCGGGGAACCGGGGAGCTGTTTTTT.

The CDR3 bases are TGTGCCAGCAGCCGGTTAGATACGCAGTATTTT. Translation: CASSRLDTQYF. V is TRBV7-8 and J is TRBJ2-3; no clear D. This CDR3 contains 11 residues. Germline V gene sequence: CDR1 SGHVS, CDR2 FQNEAQ. V lost 5 bases and J lost 5, with 5 bases in between.

CDR3 amino acids: CASSVTVSGNTIYF. The DNA of the CDR3 is TGTGCCAGTAGTGTCACAGTCTCTGGAAACACCATATATTTT. The chain joins TRBV19 to TRBJ1-3; D gene ambiguous. Germline V gene sequence: CDR1 LNHDA, CDR2 SQIVND (reference sequence). The CDR3 runs to 14 residues. V was cut by 5 bases and J by 0 bases, with 8 bases left in between.